Listed here are 20 T cell receptor beta chains from one sample, sequenced in a study of blood T cells in healthy people across ages. Alongside a J-beta primer mix, a sample-barcoded 5' primer served in a second PCR lasting about 7 to 12 cycles. TCRdb ran MiXCR on the 5' RACE reads and lists one entry per CDR3 protein. The sample has 1.5 million to 2 million distinct CDR3 sequences; over 25% are singletons. The sample was blood. Source of these receptors: a woman aged 25 to 39 in good health.

The chain couples TRBV28 to TRBJ2-7; D remains ambiguous. Germline loops: CDR1 MDHEN, CDR2 SYDVKM. The V gene lost 5 bases and the J gene lost 6 bases, with 17 bases spanning the gap. There are 14 residues in the CDR3. CDR3 in DNA: TGTGCCAGCAGTGGACGGAACGTAAGATCCGAGCAGTACTTC. This gives the protein CASSGRNVRSEQYF.

V and J are TRBV14 and TRBJ2-2; TRBD2 aligns across 11 bases. The CDR3 covers 17 residues. CDR1 is SGHDN and CDR2 is FVKESK in the germline V gene. V lost 5 bases and J lost 2; bases outside the gene matches: 7. CDR3 loop: CASSASTSGDNTGELFF. Here the CDR3 DNA reads TGTGCCAGCAGCGCATCGACTAGCGGGGATAACACCGGGGAGCTGTTTTTT.

The sample holds many counts of this clonotype. This chain links TRBV20-1 with TRBJ2-5; 10 nucleotides agree with TRBD2. The CDR3 totals 15 residues. Trimming removed 3 bases from V and 4 bases from J; junction bases left unmatched: 8. Germline CDR1 reads DFQATT; CDR2 reads SNEGSKA (reference sequence). The CDR3 sequence is CSASLTSGAGETQYF. CDR3 DNA: TGCAGTGCTAGTCTAACTAGCGGGGCCGGAGAGACCCAGTACTTC.

V is TRBV5-1 and J is TRBJ2-1; no clear D. The V gene's germline CDR1 is SGHRS and CDR2 YFSETQ. The CDR3 consists of 16 residues. With 1 base removed from V and 8 bases from J, the gap between germline ends came to 19 bases. CDR3 nucleotides: TGCGCCAGCAGCTTGTCGACGACTTCCCCTCCGGATGAGCAGTTCTTC. Residues: CASSLSTTSPPDEQFF.

This clonotype was picked up many times. The chain uses TRBV9 and TRBJ1-1; tentatively, D is TRBD1 (5 bases). Trimming cost V 0 bases and J 6 bases, with 12 bases left between them. This CDR3 region has 14 residues. The V gene's germline CDR1 is SGDLS and CDR2 YYNGEE. The CDR3 protein is CASSVDVGGAEAFF. The CDR3 DNA follows: TGTGCCAGCAGCGTAGACGTGGGAGGGGCTGAAGCTTTCTTT.

This clonotype has only a few counts. J is TRBJ1-2 and V is TRBV28; D ambiguous. The CDR3 loop spans 14 amino acids. V was trimmed by 7 bases and J by 5 bases, leaving 17 bases between them. Germline CDR1 is MDHEN and CDR2 is SYDVKM. CDR3 residues: CASTPYDRLYGYTF. In DNA form, the CDR3 reads TGTGCCAGCACCCCTTACGATCGCCTATATGGCTACACCTTC.

The V and J genes are TRBV20-1 and TRBJ2-5; D gene uncertain. Matching the DNA end better, TRBJ2-7 makes the J call doubtful. The CDR3 is 14 amino acids. The germline CDR1 and CDR2 sequences are DFQATT and SNEGSKA (reference sequence). CDR3 sequence reads: CSAATGWISYEQYF. CDR3 DNA: TGCAGTGCCGCGACCGGCTGGATCTCATACGAGCAGTACTTC.

This clonotype was seen more than once but under ten times. The rearrangement joins TRBV6-6 to TRBJ1-1, with 12 bases aligning to TRBD1. CDR1 and CDR2 from the germline V gene are MNHNY and SVGAGI (reference sequence). This CDR3 is 16 amino acids long. Losses at the gene ends were 8 bases for V and 3 bases for J; bases not matched to a gene: 10. The CDR3 DNA reads TGTGCCAGCGGTACTGAGGGACAGGGGGCCTACACTGAAGCTTTCTTT. This encodes CASGTEGQGAYTEAFF.

Concerning this clonotype itself: At one end the junction does not follow the germline gene, possibly because of a read error. V usage is TRBV18 and J usage is TRBJ2-5; maybe TRBD2 (5 bases). Judging by the DNA end, TRBJ2-7 fits better; the J call may be wrong. This CDR3 region has 16 residues. CDR1 is KGHSH, CDR2 LQKENI, per germline. The CDR3 reads CASPPSGGLTSYEQYF. DNA of the CDR3: TGTGCCAGCCCACCATCGGGCGGACTGACCTCCTACGAGCAGTACTTC.

A few counts support this clonotype. The gene calls are TRBV28 and TRBJ2-7; 10 bases fit TRBD1. V shed 6 bases, J shed 9 bases, and the junction held 14 bases outside the gene matches. Germline V gene sequence: CDR1 MDHEN, CDR2 SYDVKM. The CDR3 consists of 15 residues. CDR3 DNA: TGTGCCAGCAGGCAAGGGGACAGGGGCCTCCACGGGCAGTACTTC. Its translation is CASRQGDRGLHGQYF.

As concerns this clonotype: One junction end does not reproduce the germline sequence, and a read error may be involved. V gene TRBV7-3 combines with J gene TRBJ2-3, with D perhaps TRBD1 or TRBD2 (5 bases each). The length of the CDR3 is 17 residues. Germline CDR1 and CDR2: SGHTA and FQGTGA. CDR3 DNA sequence: TGTGCCAGCAGCTCCAACCGCACCGGGACCTACACAGATACGCGGTATTTT. It encodes CASSSNRTGTYTDTRYF. The variable domain in full, completed from reference TRBV7-3 and TRBJ2-3, reads GAGVSQTPSNKVTEKGKYVELRCDPISGHTALYWYRQSLGQGPEFLIYFQGTGAADDSGLPNDRFFAVRPEGSVSTLKIQRTERGDSAVYLCASSSNRTGTYTDTRYFGPGTRLTVL.

This clonotype turned up a few times. The chain recombines TRBV7-2 with TRBJ2-1; TRBD1 is a possible D gene (6 bases). The V gene lost 4 bases and the J gene lost 8 bases, with 21 bases spanning the gap. CDR1 is SGHTA and CDR2 is FQGNSA in the germline V gene. The CDR3 is 16 residues long. The CDR3 loop reads CASSSLQGPSGDEQFF. The CDR3 bases are TGTGCCAGCAGCTCCCTACAGGGACCCAGCGGCGATGAGCAGTTCTTC.

The chain uses TRBV28 and TRBJ1-6, with a tentative D call TRBD1 (5 bases). This CDR3 is 15 amino acids long. The germline CDR1 and CDR2 sequences are MDHEN and SYDVKM. V lost 1 base to trimming and J lost 7 bases, with 11 bases between them. The DNA of the CDR3 is TGTGCCAGCAGTTTATTGGACACCCTGAATTCACCCCTCCACTTT. Protein: CASSLLDTLNSPLHF.

The chain joins TRBV11-2 to TRBJ2-5, with 11 bases that match TRBD2. The V gene's germline CDR1 is SGHAT and CDR2 FQNNGV. The CDR3 totals 17 residues. Trimming removed 4 bases from V and 2 bases from J; junction bases left unmatched: 9. CDR3 nucleotide sequence: TGTGCCAGCAGCTCATTTGAGACTAGCGGGGCGCAAGAGACCCAGTACTTC. Its protein product is CASSSFETSGAQETQYF.

The J gene is TRBJ2-1, the V gene TRBV5-6; D remains unclear. CDR3 length: 11 amino acids. The V gene lost 4 bases and the J gene lost 13 bases, with 12 bases spanning the gap. Germline V gene data show CDR1 as SGHDT and CDR2 as YYEEEE. The CDR3 nucleotides read TGTGCCAGCAGCCGACAAGAGACCCAGTTCTTC. Its protein product is CASSRQETQFF.

The genes are TRBV3-1 and TRBJ1-2, with D perhaps TRBD1 (6 bases). This CDR3 spans 13 amino acids. Germline V gives CDR1 LGHDT, CDR2 YNNKEL (reference sequence). V was clipped by 6 bases and J by 1 base, with 9 bases between them. This chain's CDR3 is CASSWDNNYGYTF. The DNA of the CDR3 is TGTGCCAGCAGTTGGGACAATAACTATGGCTACACCTTC.

The J gene is TRBJ2-1, the V gene TRBV27; D call uncertain. The V gene's germline CDR1 is MNHEY and CDR2 SMNVEV (reference sequence). The CDR3 totals 13 residues. Trimming took 6 bases from V and 7 from J, leaving 13 bases between them. CDR3 loop: CASRAQTFNEQFF. In DNA form, the CDR3 reads TGTGCCAGCAGGGCACAGACTTTTAATGAGCAGTTCTTC.

Notes on this clonotype: One end of the junction does not line up with germline, which may come from a read error. The genes are TRBV12-3 or TRBV12-4 and TRBJ1-5, with no clear D. The CDR3 has 13 amino acids. As DNA, the CDR3 is TGTGCCGGCAGTTTTTCCGGCAATCAGCCCCAGCATTTT. Protein: CAGSFSGNQPQHF.

The chain carries TRBV9 and TRBJ1-2, with D possibly being TRBD1 (5 bases). Between the trimmed V and J ends, which lost 0 bases and 3 bases, there was a span of 9 bases. The CDR3 totals 14 residues. The germline CDR1 and CDR2 sequences are SGDLS and YYNGEE. In DNA, the CDR3 is TGTGCCAGCAGCGTAGAAGGGGACGACTATGGCTACACCTTC. It encodes CASSVEGDDYGYTF.

V is TRBV5-1 and J is TRBJ2-3, with unresolved D. Germline loops: CDR1 SGHRS, CDR2 YFSETQ. V shed 4 bases and J shed 5 bases, with 17 bases lying between them. CDR3 length: 15 residues. In DNA form, the CDR3 reads TGCGCCAGCAGCACCGGCCTACCCCCCAAAGATACGCAGTATTTT. Amino acids: CASSTGLPPKDTQYF. The whole variable domain, remainder taken from reference TRBV5-1 and TRBJ2-3, is KAGVTQTPRYLIKTRGQQVTLSCSPISGHRSVSWYQQTPGQGLQFLFEYFSETQRNKGNFPGRFSGRQFSNSRSEMNVSTLELGDSALYLCASSTGLPPKDTQYFGPGTRLTVL.